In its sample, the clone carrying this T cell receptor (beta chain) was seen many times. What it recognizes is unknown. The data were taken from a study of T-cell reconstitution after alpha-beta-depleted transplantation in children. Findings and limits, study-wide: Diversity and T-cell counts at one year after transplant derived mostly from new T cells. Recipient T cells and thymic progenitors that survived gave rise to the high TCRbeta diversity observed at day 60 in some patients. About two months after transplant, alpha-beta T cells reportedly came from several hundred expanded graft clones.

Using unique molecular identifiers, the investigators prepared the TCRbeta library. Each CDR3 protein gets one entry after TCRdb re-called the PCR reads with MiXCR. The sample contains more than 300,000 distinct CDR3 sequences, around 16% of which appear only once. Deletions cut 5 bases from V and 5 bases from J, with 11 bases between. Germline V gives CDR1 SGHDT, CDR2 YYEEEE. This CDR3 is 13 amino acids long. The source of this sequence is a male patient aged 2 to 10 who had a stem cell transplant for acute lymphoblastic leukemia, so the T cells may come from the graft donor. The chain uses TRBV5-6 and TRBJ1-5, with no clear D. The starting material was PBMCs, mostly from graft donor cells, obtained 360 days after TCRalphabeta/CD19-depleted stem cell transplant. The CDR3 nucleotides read TGTGCCAGCAGTTTAGCGGGAGATCAGCCCCAGCATTTT. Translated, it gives CASSLAGDQPQHF.